This T cell receptor (beta chain) derives from a study of OX40 agonist ivuxolimab in advanced cancers. Background on the study: Among those enrolled, mean age was about 60 years (range roughly 20 to 85) and roughly 84% were male. General observations from the study: Dose levels from 0.1 to 3.0 mg/kg saw CD4+ and CD8+ blood T cells expand clonally by week 6.

The germline V gene encodes CDR1 SNHLY and CDR2 FYNNEI. The CDR3 sequence is 13 residues long. Trimming at V came to 6 bases and at J to 6 bases, leaving 4 bases not matched to a gene. For this clone: Its target is unknown.

Assay: immunoSEQ multiplex PCR; the TCRdb copy retains only in-frame clones and omits some. The data contain 50,000 to 70,000 clones, approximately 88% of them singletons. The receptor was isolated from an adult with an advanced solid tumor such as melanoma, head and neck, liver or kidney cancer. The chain joins TRBV2 to TRBJ2-1, with TRBD2 matching 8 bases. Sequencing was performed on CD4+ or CD8+ T cells sorted from blood, taken in a trial of the OX40 agonist ivuxolimab. This chain's CDR3 is CASSPGLANEQFF. The CDR3 DNA is TGTGCCAGCAGCCCCGGACTAGCCAATGAGCAGTTCTTC.